These 32 T cell receptor beta chains were sequenced from one sample in a study of blood T cell repertoires in COVID-19. Profiled with immunoSEQ multiplex PCR; TCRdb holds only in-frame clones, not every one. The table shows a few hundred thousand clones, with under 90% occurring only once. Sequencing was carried out using peripheral blood. The receptors derive from a young man with active or convalescent COVID-19.

This chain joins TRBV7-9 and TRBJ1-1; D is undetermined. The V end was cut by 1 base, the J end by 4 bases, with 7 bases between. In germline, CDR1 is SEHNR, CDR2 FQNEAQ (reference sequence). CDR3 length: 13 amino acids. CDR3 residues: CASSLGVPTEAFF. CDR3 nucleotide sequence: TGTGCCAGCAGCTTAGGAGTCCCCACTGAAGCTTTCTTT.

The chain has TRBV13 and TRBJ2-1; 14 bases are a match to TRBD2. J gave up 8 bases and V 6 bases, and 9 bases lay outside the gene matches. Germline V CDR1 and CDR2: PRHDT, FYEKMQ (reference sequence). The CDR3 is 16 residues long. CDR3 region: CASSFGTSGSRYEQFF. Written as DNA, the CDR3 is TGTGCCAGCAGTTTCGGGACTAGCGGGAGTCGTTATGAGCAGTTCTTC.

This clone was picked up a small number of times. The rearrangement links TRBV2 to TRBJ2-1; 9 positions agree with TRBD1. This CDR3 spans 14 amino acids. The trim removed 11 bases at V and 3 bases at J, leaving 8 bases unmatched. CDR1 and CDR2 (germline): SNHLY, FYNNEI. The CDR3 nucleotides read TGTGCCTGTCCCGGGACAGGGAACTACAATGAGCAGTTCTTC. Translating gives CACPGTGNYNEQFF.

The chain couples TRBV4-2 to TRBJ1-4, with D unresolved. From germline, CDR1 is LGHNA and CDR2 YNFKEQ. Deletions cut 4 bases from V and 0 bases from J, with 15 bases between. The CDR3 is made up of 17 amino acids. The CDR3 reads CASSPLHQAATNEKLFF. In DNA form, the CDR3 reads TGTGCCAGCAGCCCCCTGCACCAGGCTGCAACTAATGAAAAACTGTTTTTT.

The sample holds a few counts of this clone. This chain uses TRBV19 with TRBJ1-5; TRBD1 aligns across 8 bases. Per the germline V gene, CDR1 is LNHDA and CDR2 is SQIVND (reference sequence). V lost 5 bases to trimming and J lost 8 bases; unmatched junction nucleotides: 5. This CDR3 contains 13 residues. CDR3 sequence (DNA): TGTGCCAGTAGTGGACAGGGTAACGAGCCCCAGCATTTT. As protein: CASSGQGNEPQHF.

In DNA form, the CDR3 reads TGTGCCATCACCTGGAGTGAGAACACTGAAGCTTTCTTT. This gives the protein CAITWSENTEAFF. This chain joins TRBV10-3 and TRBJ1-1; no clear D gene. The V end was cut by 7 bases, the J end by 1 base, with 10 bases between. CDR3 length: 13 amino acids. Germline lookup yields CDR1 ENHRY and CDR2 SYGVKD.

The J gene is TRBJ2-3, the V gene TRBV5-8, with 11 bases matching TRBD2. The J segment lost 5 bases and the V segment lost 0 bases, leaving 5 bases of the junction unmatched. Germline CDR1 is SGHTS and CDR2 is YDEGEE. There are 16 residues in the CDR3. CDR3 residues: CASSLGLAGGRDTQYF. The CDR3 DNA sequence: TGTGCCAGCAGCTTGGGGCTAGCGGGAGGTCGAGATACGCAGTATTTT.

This clone was seen once. The chain combines TRBV6-5 with TRBJ1-6, with D possibly matching TRBD1 (5 bases). The CDR3 is made up of 13 amino acids. Germline V lookup: CDR1 MNHEY, CDR2 SVGAGI. V was clipped by 6 bases and J by 7 bases, with 10 bases between them. The CDR3 DNA reads as TGTGCCAGCAGATTCAGGGAAAATTCACCCCTCCACTTT. Translated, it gives CASRFRENSPLHF.

The chain couples TRBV28 to TRBJ2-7, with a possible D match to TRBD2 (5 bases). Trimming stripped 6 bases from V and 5 bases from J, with 17 bases between. The CDR3 contains 14 residues. Per germline, CDR1 MDHEN and CDR2 SYDVKM. This chain's CDR3 is CASRLQRPGDEQYF. The DNA of the CDR3 is TGTGCCAGCAGGCTACAGCGGCCCGGGGACGAGCAGTACTTC.

The sample holds a few counts of this clone. The identical CDR3 is also encoded by other nucleotide sequences in the sample. The chain joins TRBV5-1 to TRBJ1-2, with D unclear. The V gene's germline CDR1 is SGHRS and CDR2 YFSETQ. The CDR3 loop spans 13 amino acids. The V and J ends lost 0 bases and 4 bases respectively, with 7 bases between them. The CDR3 DNA follows: TGCGCCAGCAGCTTGGACAGCACCTATGGCTACACCTTC. It specifies CASSLDSTYGYTF.

This chain links TRBV19 with TRBJ1-2, with a weak D call TRBD1 (5 bases). Between the trimmed V and J ends, which lost 6 bases and 7 bases, there was a span of 9 bases. CDR1 is LNHDA and CDR2 is SQIVND in the germline V gene (reference sequence). The CDR3 length is 11 residues. This CDR3 is CASSQGLGYTF. The CDR3 DNA reads as TGTGCCAGTAGCCAGGGACTTGGCTACACCTTC. Supplemented by reference TRBV19 and TRBJ1-2, the full variable domain reads DGGITQSPKYLFRKEGQNVTLSCEQNLNHDAMYWYRQDPGQGLRLIYYSQIVNDFQKGDIAEGYSVSREKKESFPLTVTSAQKNPTAFYLCASSQGLGYTFGSGTRLTVV.

V is TRBV28 and J is TRBJ1-2; 7 nucleotides align to TRBD1. The CDR3 has 14 residues. CDR1 is MDHEN and CDR2 is SYDVKM in the germline V gene. The ends lost 8 bases at V and 7 bases at J; junction bases unmatched: 13. The chain's CDR3 is CASFSADRVAGYTF. The CDR3 region has the DNA TGTGCCAGCTTTTCCGCTGACAGGGTCGCTGGCTACACCTTC.

This rearrangement joins TRBV2 to TRBJ2-5, with 8 bases aligning to TRBD1. V dropped 8 bases and J dropped 4; count of bases not matched to a gene: 0. Germline loops: CDR1 SNHLY, CDR2 FYNNEI. This CDR3 has 11 residues. In DNA form, the CDR3 reads TGTGCCAGCGACAGGGGAGAGACCCAGTACTTC. Residues: CASDRGETQYF.

This sequence joins TRBV5-1 and TRBJ2-5; TRBD2 is a possible D gene (5 bases). This CDR3 has 15 amino acids. Between the trimmed V and J ends, which lost 4 bases and 5 bases, there was a span of 18 bases. Germline CDR1 SGHRS, CDR2 YFSETQ. Written as DNA, the CDR3 is TGCGCCAGCAGCCCTGCGGACTCCCCGGGGGAGACCCAGTACTTC. Encoded protein: CASSPADSPGETQYF.

This rearrangement joins TRBV18 to TRBJ2-1; TRBD1 matches 7 bases. The CDR3 is 13 amino acids. Losses at the gene ends were 5 bases for V and 6 bases for J; bases not matched to a gene: 4. CDR1 KGHSH and CDR2 LQKENI come from the germline V gene. The CDR3 sequence: CASSSRQGNEQFF. The CDR3 region has the DNA TGTGCCAGCTCATCCCGACAGGGCAATGAGCAGTTCTTC. The full variable domain, with the rest looked up from reference TRBV18 and TRBJ2-1, is NAGVMQNPRHLVRRRGQEARLRCSPMKGHSHVYWYRQLPEEGLKFMVYLQKENIIDESGMPKERFSAEFPKEGPSILRIQQVVRGDSAAYFCASSSRQGNEQFFGPGTRLTVL.

The rearrangement joins TRBV4-1 to TRBJ2-2, with 8 nucleotides matching TRBD1. The length of the CDR3 is 16 residues. The germline V gene has CDR1 MGHRA and CDR2 YSYEKL. Trimming cost V 4 bases and J 3 bases; bases outside gene matches: 7. The CDR3 region is CASSPLDREHTGELFF. The CDR3 DNA reads TGCGCCAGCAGCCCTCTGGACAGGGAGCACACCGGGGAGCTGTTTTTT.

This clone came up once. The chain employs TRBV5-1 and TRBJ1-2; no firm D call. The CDR3 runs 13 residues. Per germline, CDR1 SGHRS and CDR2 YFSETQ. V lost 0 bases, J lost 8 bases, and 11 bases lay in between. In nucleotides, the CDR3 is TGCGCCAGCAGCTTGGAGGACGGGAGGGGCTACACCTTC. Its protein product is CASSLEDGRGYTF.

The V gene is TRBV29-1, the J gene TRBJ1-2; D unclear. Germline V gene data show CDR1 as SQVTM and CDR2 as ANQGSEA. The CDR3 runs to 12 residues. The ends were cut back, 0 bases at V and 4 bases at J, with 6 bases in the middle. The CDR3 here is CSVEDRVYGYTF. Here the CDR3 DNA reads TGCAGCGTTGAAGACCGGGTCTATGGCTACACCTTC.

The chain carries TRBV27 and TRBJ1-1; 7 bases are a match to TRBD1. In germline, CDR1 is MNHEY, CDR2 SMNVEV (reference sequence). The V segment lost 0 bases and the J segment 4 bases; nucleotides outside the gene matches: 8. This CDR3 has 16 amino acids. For the CDR3, the DNA is TGTGCCAGCAGTTTATCTCCTGGAGGGGGCGGCACTGAAGCTTTCTTT. This codes for CASSLSPGGGGTEAFF.

This clone was observed once. This chain links TRBV5-1 with TRBJ2-1; perhaps TRBD2 as D (5 bases). Per germline, CDR1 SGHRS and CDR2 YFSETQ. The CDR3 runs to 14 residues. The V end was cut by 2 bases, the J end by 0 bases, with 6 bases between. DNA of the CDR3: TGCGCCAGCAGCTTTGGGAGCTCCTACAATGAGCAGTTCTTC. Protein: CASSFGSSYNEQFF.

This chain joins TRBV3-1 (or the pseudogene TRBV3-2) and TRBJ2-1; TRBD2 might be the D (6 bases). Per the germline V gene, CDR1 is LGHDT and CDR2 is YNNKEL (reference sequence). V was trimmed by 2 bases and J by 8 bases, leaving 16 bases between them. The CDR3 is 15 amino acids. The CDR3 here is CASSQKGLFPDEQFF. CDR3 DNA sequence: TGTGCCAGCAGCCAAAAGGGACTCTTTCCGGATGAGCAGTTCTTC.

V usage is TRBV27 and J usage is TRBJ2-7, with 9 bases aligning to TRBD1. Germline V gene lookup returns CDR1 MNHEY and CDR2 SMNVEV (reference sequence). This CDR3 contains 14 residues. V gave up 5 bases and J gave up 7 bases; unmatched junction bases: 9. In DNA form, the CDR3 reads TGTGCCAGCAGTAGGGACAGGGCGGGATGGGAGCAGTACTTC. Translation: CASSRDRAGWEQYF.

The chain employs TRBV5-1 and TRBJ2-3; 9 bases match TRBD2. There are 15 residues in the CDR3. V gave up 7 bases and J gave up 4 bases; unmatched junction bases: 10. Germline loops: CDR1 SGHRS, CDR2 YFSETQ. CDR3 sequence reads: CASYDLAGVSDTQYF. The CDR3 DNA sequence: TGCGCCAGCTATGACTTAGCGGGAGTTTCAGATACGCAGTATTTT.

The chain uses TRBV6-2 or TRBV6-3 and TRBJ2-7; TRBD2 matches at 8 bases. V gave up 5 bases and J gave up 6 bases; unmatched junction bases: 12. From germline, CDR1 is MNHEY and CDR2 SVGEGT. The CDR3 length is 15 residues. CDR3 sequence (DNA): TGTGCCAGCAGTATCGTGGGACTAGTCTCGAGCGAGCAGTACTTC. Its translation is CASSIVGLVSSEQYF.

The chain employs TRBV28 and TRBJ1-1; D may be TRBD1 (5 bases). Deletions cut 2 bases from V and 1 base from J, with 11 bases between. The length of the CDR3 is 15 residues. Germline CDR1 is MDHEN and CDR2 is SYDVKM. In DNA, the CDR3 is TGTGCCAGCAGTTTAGGGGCGCGGGGGAACACTGAAGCTTTCTTT. It translates to CASSLGARGNTEAFF.

The chain couples TRBV7-8 to TRBJ2-7; 7 nucleotides agree with TRBD1. Germline V CDR1 and CDR2: SGHVS, FQNEAQ. The CDR3 contains 14 residues. With V trimmed by 5 bases and J by 3 bases, 7 bases remained unmatched. CDR3: CASSPRDSHYEQYF. The DNA for the CDR3 is TGTGCCAGCAGCCCCCGGGACAGTCACTACGAGCAGTACTTC.

V is TRBV7-2 and J is TRBJ2-7; D not resolved. Germline CDR1 is SGHTA and CDR2 is FQGNSA. There are 13 residues in the CDR3. Between the trimmed V and J ends, which lost 1 base and 3 bases, there was a span of 7 bases. The CDR3 loop is CASSLGRLYEQYF. The CDR3 nucleotides are TGTGCCAGCAGCTTAGGGCGGCTCTACGAGCAGTACTTC.

V gene TRBV3-1 (or the pseudogene TRBV3-2) combines with J gene TRBJ1-5, with D unclear. V dropped 4 bases and J dropped 6 bases, with 10 bases sitting between them. The CDR3 covers 13 residues. The germline gives CDR1 LGHDT, CDR2 YNNKEL (reference sequence). The CDR3 DNA sequence: TGTGCCAGCAGCCGCCACTCTGGTCAGCCCCAGCATTTT. This sequence encodes CASSRHSGQPQHF.

V is TRBV27 and J is TRBJ2-7, with a possible D match to TRBD1 (6 bases). The V gene lost 5 bases and the J gene lost 4 bases, with 18 bases spanning the gap. This CDR3 comprises 15 residues. CDR1 is MNHEY and CDR2 is SMNVEV in the germline V gene (reference sequence). The CDR3 DNA reads TGTGCCAGCAGTGACGGACAGAGCCCCTATTACGAGCAGTACTTC. Protein: CASSDGQSPYYEQYF.

The gene calls are TRBV11-2 and TRBJ1-1; the D is unclear. Between the trimmed V and J ends, which lost 5 bases and 11 bases, there was a span of 15 bases. CDR1 SGHAT and CDR2 FQNNGV come from the germline V gene. CDR3 length equals 12 residues. CDR3 sequence (DNA): TGTGCCAGCAGCCCTAGCCCCTCCGGGGCTTTCTTT. This codes for CASSPSPSGAFF.

This sequence joins TRBV7-2 and TRBJ2-3, with unresolved D. Germline V gene data show CDR1 as SGHTA and CDR2 as FQGNSA. This CDR3 spans 14 amino acids. Trimming shortened V by 7 bases and J by 1 base, and 12 bases separated the two germline ends. CDR3 sequence reads: CASILKSGTDTQYF. The DNA of the CDR3 is TGTGCCAGCATCCTAAAGAGCGGCACAGATACGCAGTATTTT.

The chain combines TRBV7-6 with TRBJ2-3, with TRBD1 matching 7 bases. Germline assignment: CDR1 SGHVS and CDR2 FNYEAQ. The length of the CDR3 is 17 residues. V gave up 1 base and J gave up 6 bases; unmatched junction bases: 13. The DNA for the CDR3 is TGTGCCAGCAGCTTAGAGTCCCCGACAGGGCAGGTGGATACGCAGTATTTT. Encoded protein: CASSLESPTGQVDTQYF.